The 22 T cell receptor beta chains presented below share a single source sample, sequenced in a study of blood T cell repertoires in COVID-19 (dated by TCRdb to 2020 to 2022). Library construction relied on the immunoSEQ multiplex PCR assay. In TCRdb, the immuneACCESS table is reduced to in-frame sequences with V and J assigned. These tables do not hold every clone; where another copy was compared, an unresolved V gene accounts for under half, and the others remain unexplained. Counted in this sample were about 59,000 clones; approximately 79% of them appeared once. The ten biggest clones cover more than 7.5% of the sample. The sequenced material came from peripheral blood. The source of these receptors is a human donor in a cohort sampled during active COVID-19.

This clone was found a few times. The chain joins TRBV5-1 to TRBJ2-2; 7 bases are a match to TRBD1. Trimming took 4 bases from V and 2 from J; bases not matched to a gene: 8. Germline values: CDR1 SGHRS, CDR2 YFSETQ. The CDR3 spans 16 residues. The CDR3 sequence: CASSIQRGLNTGELFF. The CDR3 DNA reads as TGCGCCAGCAGCATTCAAAGGGGGCTTAACACCGGGGAGCTGTTTTTT.

Concerning this clone: At one end, the junction sequence differs from germline, possibly due to a read error. This chain connects TRBV3-1 (or the pseudogene TRBV3-2) to TRBJ2-3, with TRBD2 matching 16 bases. This CDR3 is built from 15 residues. The germline V gene has CDR1 LGHDT and CDR2 YNNKEL (reference sequence). CDR3 bases: TGTGCCAGCAGCCAAGATTTGGGACTAGCGGGAGGGTCCTTTTTT. As protein: CASSQDLGLAGGSFF.

This sequence joins TRBV6-2 or TRBV6-3 and TRBJ2-3; D is possibly TRBD2 (6 bases). V dropped 6 bases and J dropped 2 bases, with 27 bases sitting between them. Germline-derived CDR1 and CDR2 are MNHEY and SVGEGT. CDR3 length: 19 amino acids. In nucleotides, the CDR3 is TGTGCCAGCAGCGACCCTACCGGGGGAGTAACCGCATCCACAGATACGCAGTATTTT. Residues: CASSDPTGGVTASTDTQYF.

V gene TRBV7-3 combines with J gene TRBJ2-3; 15 bases map to TRBD2. The CDR3 sequence is 17 residues long. The V gene end was trimmed by 5 bases and the J gene end by 2 bases; junction bases not matched to a gene: 5. Germline V gene data show CDR1 as SGHTA and CDR2 as FQGTGA. CDR3 protein: CASSPGTSGRPTDTQYF. The CDR3, as DNA: TGTGCCAGCAGCCCGGGGACTAGCGGGAGGCCCACAGATACGCAGTATTTT.

The rearrangement joins TRBV9 to TRBJ1-6; TRBD1 is a possible D gene (6 bases). This CDR3 comprises 13 residues. The germline V and J ends were trimmed by 7 bases and 9 bases, with 14 bases remaining between them. Per germline, CDR1 SGDLS and CDR2 YYNGEE. As DNA, the CDR3 is TGTGCCAGCTCCACAGGGACGGGTTCACCCCTCCACTTT. It specifies CASSTGTGSPLHF.

The table lists this clone with a count of one. J is TRBJ2-7 and V is TRBV28, with a tentative D call TRBD1 (6 bases). Looked up from germline, CDR1 is MDHEN and CDR2 is SYDVKM. This CDR3 spans 16 amino acids. Trimming shortened V by 2 bases and J by 4 bases, and 18 bases separated the two germline ends. DNA for the CDR3: TGTGCCAGCAGTTTAGCTACGTACAGGGACCTTTACGAGCAGTACTTC. It codes for CASSLATYRDLYEQYF.

This chain joins TRBV4-2 and TRBJ2-3; no firm D call. V gave up 0 bases and J gave up 5 bases, with 12 bases separating them. This CDR3 has 15 amino acids. Per the germline V gene, CDR1 is LGHNA and CDR2 is YNFKEQ. The CDR3 nucleotides are TGTGCCAGCAGCCAAGATGGGCAGATTCAAGATACGCAGTATTTT. Its protein product is CASSQDGQIQDTQYF.

This clone was seen just once. This sequence joins TRBV5-6 and TRBJ2-1, with 9 bases that match TRBD2. Germline assignment: CDR1 SGHDT and CDR2 YYEEEE. The CDR3 runs 15 residues. The trim removed 2 bases at V and 8 bases at J, leaving 8 bases unmatched. CDR3 nucleotides: TGTGCCAGCAGCTTCGGTAGCGGGAGTATGGATGAGCAGTTCTTC. It yields the protein CASSFGSGSMDEQFF.

V is TRBV5-4 and J is TRBJ2-3, with 12 nucleotides matching TRBD2. The V gene end was trimmed by 4 bases and the J gene end by 2 bases; junction bases not matched to a gene: 5. Per the germline V gene, CDR1 is SGHNT and CDR2 is YYREEE (reference sequence). CDR3 length equals 16 residues. CDR3 residues: CASSRTSGIPTDTQYF. CDR3 nucleotide sequence: TGTGCCAGCAGCAGGACTAGCGGGATCCCCACAGATACGCAGTATTTT.

The rearrangement links TRBV7-8 to TRBJ2-5; the D is unclear. Germline V gene sequence: CDR1 SGHVS, CDR2 FQNEAQ. Trimming took 5 bases from V and 3 from J, leaving 13 bases between them. This CDR3 region has 14 residues. The CDR3: CASSPRSEKETQYF. CDR3 nucleotides: TGTGCCAGCAGCCCCAGGTCGGAAAAAGAGACCCAGTACTTC.

The V and J genes are TRBV19 and TRBJ1-5; 7 nucleotides line up with TRBD1. The length of the CDR3 is 15 residues. The junction had 10 bases not matched to a gene; V was cut back by 7 bases and J by 4 bases. CDR1 LNHDA and CDR2 SQIVND come from the germline V gene (reference sequence). The CDR3 is CASISGTAANQPQHF. The CDR3 DNA follows: TGTGCCAGTATTTCCGGGACAGCAGCTAATCAGCCCCAGCATTTT.

This clone came up a few times. The J gene is TRBJ2-7, the V gene TRBV27; TRBD1 aligns across 10 bases. This CDR3 comprises 14 residues. J lost 7 bases, V lost 8 bases, and 11 bases had no gene match. Germline lookup yields CDR1 MNHEY and CDR2 SMNVEV (reference sequence). CDR3 sequence (DNA): TGTGCCAGCGGACCGGGGACAGGGGTAGGAGAGCAGTACTTC. It yields the protein CASGPGTGVGEQYF.

The chain employs TRBV7-2 and TRBJ2-1; D unresolved. The germline gives CDR1 SGHTA, CDR2 FQGNSA. Trimming left V 5 bases short and J 2 bases short, with 4 bases between. The CDR3 covers 12 residues. CDR3 DNA sequence: TGTGCCAGCAGCATCGCCTACAATGAGCAGTTCTTC. As protein: CASSIAYNEQFF. Using reference TRBV7-2 and TRBJ2-1 for the parts outside the CDR3, the full variable domain is GAGVSQSPSNKVTEKGKDVELRCDPISGHTALYWYRQSLGQGLEFLIYFQGNSAPDKSGLPSDRFSAERTGGSVSTLTIQRTQQEDSAVYLCASSIAYNEQFFGPGTRLTVL.

This chain connects TRBV11-2 to TRBJ2-4; 7 bases line up with TRBD1. V lost 3 bases to trimming and J lost 4 bases; unmatched junction nucleotides: 3. The CDR3 spans 14 residues. Germline CDR1 SGHAT, CDR2 FQNNGV. CDR3 loop: CASSFSTGKNIQYF. For the CDR3, the DNA is TGTGCCAGCAGCTTTTCGACAGGGAAAAACATTCAGTACTTC.

The CDR3 nucleotides read TGTGCCAGCAGTCCCATCAAAACTAGATCAGATACGCAGTATTTT. It yields the protein CASSPIKTRSDTQYF. The chain links TRBV27 to TRBJ2-3; the D gene is possibly TRBD2 (5 bases). Germline assignment: CDR1 MNHEY and CDR2 SMNVEV (reference sequence). This CDR3 contains 15 residues. V lost 5 bases and J lost 4, with 16 bases in between.

The genes are TRBV5-4 and TRBJ2-5; D may be TRBD1 (8 bases). V dropped 3 bases and J dropped 2 bases, with 14 bases sitting between them. Germline V gene sequence: CDR1 SGHNT, CDR2 YYREEE (reference sequence). This CDR3 is built from 15 residues. The CDR3 is CASSSKQGGQETQYF. For the CDR3, the DNA is TGTGCCAGCAGCTCGAAACAGGGGGGGCAAGAGACCCAGTACTTC.

Concerning this clone itself: At one end the junction does not follow the germline gene, possibly because of a read error. This chain uses TRBV4-1 with TRBJ2-7; no firm D call. CDR3 length: 17 amino acids. From germline, CDR1 is MGHRA and CDR2 YSYEKL. The CDR3: CASRQDEGSRFSYEQYF. CDR3 nucleotides: TGCGCCAGCAGACAAGACGAAGGTTCGAGGTTTTCCTACGAGCAGTACTTC.

This clone appeared once. The chain links TRBV28 to TRBJ1-2; unclear D gene. Germline CDR1 reads MDHEN; CDR2 reads SYDVKM. CDR3 length: 15 residues. Deletions cut 4 bases from V and 4 bases from J, with 16 bases between. CDR3 nucleotides: TGTGCCAGCAGTTCCAGCGGGAGGAATTTCTATGGCTACACCTTC. The encoded protein is CASSSSGRNFYGYTF.

The V call is TRBV30, the J call TRBJ2-1, with 7 bases lining up with TRBD1. Per the germline V gene, CDR1 is GTSNPN and CDR2 is SVGIG (reference sequence). CDR3 length: 15 amino acids. V shed 5 bases and J 4 bases; nucleotides not matched to a gene: 11. The CDR3 nucleotides are TGTGCCTGGGTTGGGGACAGCGACCGTTACAATGAGCAGTTCTTC. Its protein product is CAWVGDSDRYNEQFF.

This clone has a handful of counts. The CDR3 here is CASSPIGTVAEAFF. CDR3 nucleotides: TGCGCCAGCAGCCCTATAGGGACAGTGGCGGAAGCTTTCTTT. This rearrangement joins TRBV5-1 to TRBJ1-1, with TRBD1 identical over 7 bases. The length of the CDR3 is 14 residues. CDR1 SGHRS and CDR2 YFSETQ come from the germline V gene. With V trimmed by 4 bases and J by 8 bases, 11 bases remained unmatched.

The chain recombines TRBV3-1 (or the pseudogene TRBV3-2) with TRBJ2-1; possibly TRBD2 for D (6 bases). Germline V gene lookup returns CDR1 LGHDT and CDR2 YNNKEL (reference sequence). With 8 bases removed from V and 7 bases from J, the gap between germline ends came to 12 bases. The CDR3 extends over 12 amino acids. The DNA of the CDR3 is TGTGCCAGCGCTTGGGGGAGGAATGAGCAGTTCTTC. It yields the protein CASAWGRNEQFF.

CDR3 protein: CASSPLGQGGETQYF. The DNA for the CDR3 is TGTGCCAGCTCACCACTCGGACAGGGAGGGGAGACCCAGTACTTC. The rearrangement joins TRBV18 to TRBJ2-5; D possibly corresponds to TRBD1 (8 bases). V was clipped by 1 base and J by 5 bases, with 14 bases between them. Germline CDR1 is KGHSH and CDR2 is LQKENI. This CDR3 has 15 amino acids.